This T cell receptor (beta chain) was captured by sequencing in a study of cytomegalovirus exposure and HLA in healthy donors. This PCR relied on a set of 60 Vbeta primers and 13 Jbeta primers. Only in-frame clones appear in the TCRdb table, and some are missing; sequencing was by immunoSEQ multiplex PCR. The table lists about 87,000 clones, 74% of them singletons. Trimming at V came to 6 bases and at J to 6 bases, leaving 6 bases not matched to a gene. The CDR3 has 14 residues. CDR1 and CDR2 (germline): SNHLY, FYNNEI. The table lists this clone with a few counts. The target antigen is unknown. Study results and limitations: TCR sequences were mostly rare, though some public TCRs occurred in many donors. An Asian-associated ancestry cluster reportedly showed fewer N-insertions than the roughly 700-donor mean in a later analysis. Presence/absence analyses supposed approximately even sequencing depth among donors.

This cohort consisted of healthy bone marrow donors. The sample taken for sequencing was PBMCs. The sequence derives from a man younger than 45 in good health and CMV-seropositive. The V call is TRBV2, the J call TRBJ2-2, with 8 bases that match TRBD1. The CDR3 spells CASSQGARAGELFF. The CDR3 DNA follows: TGTGCCAGCAGCCAGGGGGCGCGGGCCGGGGAGCTGTTTTTT.